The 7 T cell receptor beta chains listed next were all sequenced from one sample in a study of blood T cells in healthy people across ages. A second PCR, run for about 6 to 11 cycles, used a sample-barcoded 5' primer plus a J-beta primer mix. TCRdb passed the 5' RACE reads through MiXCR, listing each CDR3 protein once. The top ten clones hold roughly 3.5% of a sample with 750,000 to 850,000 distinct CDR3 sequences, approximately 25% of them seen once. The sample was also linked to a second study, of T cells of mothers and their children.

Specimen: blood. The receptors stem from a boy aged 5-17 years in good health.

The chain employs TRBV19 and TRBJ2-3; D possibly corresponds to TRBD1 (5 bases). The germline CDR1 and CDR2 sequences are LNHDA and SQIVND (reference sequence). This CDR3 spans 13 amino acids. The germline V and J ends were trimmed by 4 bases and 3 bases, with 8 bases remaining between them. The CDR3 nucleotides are TGTGCCAGTAGTACGGACACAACAGATACGCAGTATTTT. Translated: CASSTDTTDTQYF.

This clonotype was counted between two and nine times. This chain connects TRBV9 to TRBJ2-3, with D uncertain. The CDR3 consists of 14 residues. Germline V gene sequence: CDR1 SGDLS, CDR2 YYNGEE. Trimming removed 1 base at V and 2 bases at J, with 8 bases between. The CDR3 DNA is TGTGCCAGCAGCGTAAGGCTATTCACAGATACGCAGTATTTT. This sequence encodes CASSVRLFTDTQYF. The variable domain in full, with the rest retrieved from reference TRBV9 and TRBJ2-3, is DSGVTQTPKHLITATGQRVTLRCSPRSGDLSVYWYQQSLDQGLQFLIQYYNGEERAKGNILERFSAQQFPDLHSELNLSSLELGDSALYFCASSVRLFTDTQYFGPGTRLTVL.

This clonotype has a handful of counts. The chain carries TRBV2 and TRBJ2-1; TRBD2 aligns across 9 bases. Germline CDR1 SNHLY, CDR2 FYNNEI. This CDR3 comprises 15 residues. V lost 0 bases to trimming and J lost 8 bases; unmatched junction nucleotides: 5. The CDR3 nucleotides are TGTGCCAGCAGTGAAGCATGGCGGGGGGGCTATGAGCAGTTCTTC. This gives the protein CASSEAWRGGYEQFF.

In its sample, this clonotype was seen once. The CDR3 nucleotides are TGCAGTGCTATGGTTCTAGCGGACTCCTACGAGCAGTACTTC. Translating it yields CSAMVLADSYEQYF. The V and J genes are TRBV20-1 and TRBJ2-7; 7 positions match TRBD2. This CDR3 region has 14 residues. V trimming: 4 bases; J trimming: 0 bases; junction bases outside the gene matches: 6. CDR1 is DFQATT and CDR2 is SNEGSKA in the germline V gene (reference sequence).

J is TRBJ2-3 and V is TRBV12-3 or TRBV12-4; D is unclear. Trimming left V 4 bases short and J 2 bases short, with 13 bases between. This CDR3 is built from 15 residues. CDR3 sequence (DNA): TGTGCCAGCAGTTCGTTGACATACTACACAGATACGCAGTATTTT. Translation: CASSSLTYYTDTQYF.

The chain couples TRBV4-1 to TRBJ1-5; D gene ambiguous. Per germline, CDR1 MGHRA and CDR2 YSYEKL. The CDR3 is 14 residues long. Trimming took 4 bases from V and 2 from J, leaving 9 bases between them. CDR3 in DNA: TGCGCCAGCAGCCCGTTACTGGGCAATCAGCCCCAGCATTTT. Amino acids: CASSPLLGNQPQHF.

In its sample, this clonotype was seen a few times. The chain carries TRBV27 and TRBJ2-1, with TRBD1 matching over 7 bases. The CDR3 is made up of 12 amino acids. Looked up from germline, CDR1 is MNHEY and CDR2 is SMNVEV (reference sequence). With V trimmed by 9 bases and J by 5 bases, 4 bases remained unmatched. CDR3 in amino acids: CASGDSDNEQFF. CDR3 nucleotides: TGTGCCAGTGGGGACAGCGACAATGAGCAGTTCTTC.